This entry lists 9 T cell receptor beta chains sequenced from one sample in a study of cytomegalovirus exposure and HLA in healthy donors. TCRdb's table, derived via immunoSEQ multiplex PCR, lists solely in-frame clones and lacks some. The sample gives about 190,000 clones, more than 70% of which show up once; about 1.6% is in the top ten. The sequencing sample was made of PBMCs. Every receptor here comes from a woman under 30 in good health and CMV-seronegative.

The chain employs TRBV11-3 and TRBJ2-2; a weak D match, TRBD2 (5 bases). This CDR3 has 17 amino acids. Trimming cost V 0 bases and J 0 bases, with 11 bases left between them. Looked up from germline, CDR1 is SGHNT and CDR2 is YENEEA. This CDR3 reads CASSLEVVGANTGELFF. The DNA of the CDR3 is TGTGCCAGCAGCTTAGAGGTTGTGGGAGCGAACACCGGGGAGCTGTTTTTT.

V gene TRBV5-1 combines with J gene TRBJ1-3; TRBD1 aligns across 8 bases. This CDR3 is built from 20 residues. The germline CDR1 and CDR2 sequences are SGHRS and YFSETQ. V lost 0 bases to trimming and J lost 0 bases; unmatched junction nucleotides: 14. The DNA for the CDR3 is TGCGCCAGCAGCTTGGGCTACAGGGGGGACGCCGTCTTCTCTGGAAACACCATATATTTT. Its protein is CASSLGYRGDAVFSGNTIYF.

V gene TRBV13 combines with J gene TRBJ1-2, with 8 bases aligning to TRBD1. J lost 2 bases, V lost 6 bases, and 8 bases had no gene match. The length of the CDR3 is 15 residues. Germline lookup yields CDR1 PRHDT and CDR2 FYEKMQ (reference sequence). CDR3 sequence: CASSPAQGANYGYTF. In DNA, the CDR3 is TGTGCCAGCAGTCCTGCTCAGGGGGCGAACTATGGCTACACCTTC.

J is TRBJ2-7 and V is TRBV30; weak D call: TRBD1 (5 bases). Trimming took off 1 base at V and 5 bases at J, with 18 bases between the two ends. Looked up from germline, CDR1 is GTSNPN and CDR2 is SVGIG (reference sequence). CDR3 length: 15 amino acids. Here the CDR3 DNA reads TGTGCCTGGAGTGACTCAGCCAGGGTTGACCACGAGCAGTACTTC. Its protein is CAWSDSARVDHEQYF. The complete variable domain, with remaining parts taken from reference TRBV30 and TRBJ2-7, reads SQTIHQWPATLVQPVGSPLSLECTVEGTSNPNLYWYRQAAGRGLQLLFYSVGIGQISSEVPQNLSASRPQDRQFILSSKKLLLSDSGFYLCAWSDSARVDHEQYFGPGTRLTVT.

The rearrangement uses TRBV6-1 and TRBJ2-7; tentative D call: TRBD2 (7 bases). The V end lost 1 base, the J end lost 0 bases, and 10 bases lay between the germline ends. CDR1 MNHNS and CDR2 SASEGT come from the germline V gene. The CDR3 extends over 15 amino acids. Here the CDR3 reads CASSEGGGGSYEQYF. The CDR3 nucleotides are TGTGCCAGCAGTGAAGGAGGGGGGGGCTCCTACGAGCAGTACTTC.

The gene calls are TRBV28 and TRBJ2-3; TRBD2 is a possible D gene (6 bases). Trimming took 6 bases from V and 1 from J, leaving 11 bases between them. Germline V gene lookup returns CDR1 MDHEN and CDR2 SYDVKM. The length of the CDR3 is 14 residues. In nucleotides, the CDR3 is TGTGCCAGCAGATCTGAGCGGGGCACAGATACGCAGTATTTT. It yields the protein CASRSERGTDTQYF. The whole variable domain, filled in from reference TRBV28 and TRBJ2-3, reads DVKVTQSSRYLVKRTGEKVFLECVQDMDHENMFWYRQDPGLGLRLIYFSYDVKMKEKGDIPEGYSVSREKKERFSLILESASTNQTSMYLCASRSERGTDTQYFGPGTRLTVL.

This chain uses TRBV27 with TRBJ2-1; D is unresolved. The germline V and J ends were trimmed by 2 bases and 8 bases, with 7 bases remaining between them. The CDR3 is made up of 12 amino acids. Germline V gives CDR1 MNHEY, CDR2 SMNVEV (reference sequence). The DNA for the CDR3 is TGTGCCAGCAGTTTACTGGGCCATGAGCAGTTCTTC. Protein: CASSLLGHEQFF.

The rearrangement joins TRBV5-1 to TRBJ1-1; 11 nucleotides agree with TRBD1. V dropped 4 bases and J dropped 1; count of bases not matched to a gene: 6. Germline V gives CDR1 SGHRS, CDR2 YFSETQ. This CDR3 is built from 16 residues. CDR3 sequence (DNA): TGCGCCAGCAGCAGGACAGGGGGCCCGGGGAACACTGAAGCTTTCTTT. This translates into CASSRTGGPGNTEAFF.

This chain connects TRBV25-1 to TRBJ2-3, with 8 bases lining up with TRBD2. Germline-derived CDR1 and CDR2 are MGHDK and SYGVNS. This CDR3 spans 17 amino acids. The J segment lost 3 bases and the V segment lost 0 bases, leaving 8 bases of the junction unmatched. CDR3 DNA: TGTGCCAGCAGTGAATATATCGGGACTAGGGGGACAGATACGCAGTATTTT. Protein sequence: CASSEYIGTRGTDTQYF.